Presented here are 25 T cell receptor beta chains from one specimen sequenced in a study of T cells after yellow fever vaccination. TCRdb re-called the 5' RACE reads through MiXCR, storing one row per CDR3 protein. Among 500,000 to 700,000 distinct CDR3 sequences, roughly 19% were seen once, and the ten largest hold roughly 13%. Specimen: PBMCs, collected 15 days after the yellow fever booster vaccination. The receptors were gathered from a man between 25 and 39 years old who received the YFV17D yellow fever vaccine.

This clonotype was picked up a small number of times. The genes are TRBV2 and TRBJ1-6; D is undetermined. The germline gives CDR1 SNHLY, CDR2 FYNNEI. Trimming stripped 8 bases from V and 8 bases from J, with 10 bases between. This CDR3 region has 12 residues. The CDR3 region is CASSYEDSPLHF. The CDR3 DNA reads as TGTGCCAGCTCGTACGAGGATTCACCCCTCCACTTT.

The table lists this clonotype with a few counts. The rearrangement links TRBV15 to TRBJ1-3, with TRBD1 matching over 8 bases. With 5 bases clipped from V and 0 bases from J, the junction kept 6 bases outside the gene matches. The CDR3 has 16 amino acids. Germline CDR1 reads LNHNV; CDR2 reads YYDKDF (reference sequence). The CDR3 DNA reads TGTGCCACCAGCTCGGACAGGGCCACCTCTGGAAACACCATATATTTT. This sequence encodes CATSSDRATSGNTIYF.

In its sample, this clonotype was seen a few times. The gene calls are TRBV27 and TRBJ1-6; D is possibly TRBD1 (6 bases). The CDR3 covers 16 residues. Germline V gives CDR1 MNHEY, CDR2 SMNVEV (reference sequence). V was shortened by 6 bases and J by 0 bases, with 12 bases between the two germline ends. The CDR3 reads CASRGAGGSYNSPLHF. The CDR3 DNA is TGTGCCAGCAGGGGGGCGGGTGGCTCCTATAATTCACCCCTCCACTTT.

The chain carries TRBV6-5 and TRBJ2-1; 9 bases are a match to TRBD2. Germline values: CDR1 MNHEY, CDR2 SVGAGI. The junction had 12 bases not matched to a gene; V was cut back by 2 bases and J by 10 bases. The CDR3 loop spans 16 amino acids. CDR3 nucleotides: TGTGCCAGCAGTTACGGAATGGTAGCGGGAGTCCGGGAGCAGTTCTTC. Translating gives CASSYGMVAGVREQFF.

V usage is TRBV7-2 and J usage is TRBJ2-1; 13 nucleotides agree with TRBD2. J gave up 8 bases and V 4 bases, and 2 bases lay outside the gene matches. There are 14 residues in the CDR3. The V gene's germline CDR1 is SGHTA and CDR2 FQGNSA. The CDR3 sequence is CASSSGLAGDEQFF. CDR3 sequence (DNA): TGTGCCAGCAGCTCCGGACTAGCGGGAGATGAGCAGTTCTTC.

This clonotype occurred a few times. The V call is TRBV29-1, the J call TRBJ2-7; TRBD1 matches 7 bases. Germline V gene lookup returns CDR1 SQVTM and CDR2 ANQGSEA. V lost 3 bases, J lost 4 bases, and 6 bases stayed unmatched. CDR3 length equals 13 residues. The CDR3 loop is CSVEGTAAYEQYF. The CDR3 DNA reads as TGCAGCGTTGAGGGGACAGCTGCTTACGAGCAGTACTTC.

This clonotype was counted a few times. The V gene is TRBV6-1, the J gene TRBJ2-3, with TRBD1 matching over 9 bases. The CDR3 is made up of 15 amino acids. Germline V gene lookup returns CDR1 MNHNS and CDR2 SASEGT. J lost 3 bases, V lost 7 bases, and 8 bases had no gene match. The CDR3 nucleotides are TGTGCCAGCACTCGGGGACAGGGTTTAACAGATACGCAGTATTTT. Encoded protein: CASTRGQGLTDTQYF.

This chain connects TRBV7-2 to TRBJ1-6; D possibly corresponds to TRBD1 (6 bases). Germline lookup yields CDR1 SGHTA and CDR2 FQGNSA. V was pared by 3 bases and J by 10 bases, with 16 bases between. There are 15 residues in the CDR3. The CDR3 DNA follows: TGTGCCAGCAGCTTGCAGGGGACCCAAAGCTCACCCCTCCACTTT. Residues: CASSLQGTQSSPLHF.

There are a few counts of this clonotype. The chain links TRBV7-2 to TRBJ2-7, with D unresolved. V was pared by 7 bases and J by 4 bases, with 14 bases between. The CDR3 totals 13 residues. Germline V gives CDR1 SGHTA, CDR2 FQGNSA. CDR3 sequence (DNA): TGTGCCAGCAAGGGCGCGTTCGTTTACGAGCAGTACTTC. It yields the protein CASKGAFVYEQYF.

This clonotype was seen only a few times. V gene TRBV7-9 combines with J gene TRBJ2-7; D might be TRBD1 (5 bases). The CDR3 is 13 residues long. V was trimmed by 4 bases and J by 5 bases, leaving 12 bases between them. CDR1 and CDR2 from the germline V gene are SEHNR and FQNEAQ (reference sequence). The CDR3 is CASSWMTDNEQYF. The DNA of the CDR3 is TGTGCCAGCAGCTGGATGACGGACAACGAGCAGTACTTC.

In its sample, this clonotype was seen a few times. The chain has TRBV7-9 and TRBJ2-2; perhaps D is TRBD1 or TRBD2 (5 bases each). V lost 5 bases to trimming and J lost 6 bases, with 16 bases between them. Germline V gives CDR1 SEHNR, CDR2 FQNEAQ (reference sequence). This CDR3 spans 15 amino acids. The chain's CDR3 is CASSPPGTGPGELFF. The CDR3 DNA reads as TGTGCCAGCAGCCCCCCAGGGACGGGTCCCGGGGAGCTGTTTTTT.

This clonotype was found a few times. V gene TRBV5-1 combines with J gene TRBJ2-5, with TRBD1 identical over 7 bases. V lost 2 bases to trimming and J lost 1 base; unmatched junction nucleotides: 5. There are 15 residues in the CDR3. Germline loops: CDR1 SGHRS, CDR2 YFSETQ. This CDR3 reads CASSFVDRAQETQYF. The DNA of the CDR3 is TGCGCCAGCAGCTTTGTCGACAGGGCCCAAGAGACCCAGTACTTC.

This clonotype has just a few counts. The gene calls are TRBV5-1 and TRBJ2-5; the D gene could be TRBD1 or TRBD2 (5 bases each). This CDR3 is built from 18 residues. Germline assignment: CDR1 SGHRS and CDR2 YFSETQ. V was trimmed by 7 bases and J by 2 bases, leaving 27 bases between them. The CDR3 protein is CASWSGLGLGGRQETQYF. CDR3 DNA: TGCGCCAGCTGGAGTGGGCTAGGGCTTGGGGGTCGTCAAGAGACCCAGTACTTC.

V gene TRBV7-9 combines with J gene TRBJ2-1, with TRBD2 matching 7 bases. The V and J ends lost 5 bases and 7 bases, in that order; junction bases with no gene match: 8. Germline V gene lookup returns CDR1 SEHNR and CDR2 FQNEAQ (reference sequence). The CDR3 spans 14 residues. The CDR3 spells CASSLGLVRNEQFF. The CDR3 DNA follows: TGTGCCAGCAGCCTAGGACTAGTTAGAAATGAGCAGTTCTTC.

In DNA form, the CDR3 reads TGTGCCAGCAGTTACGCGAGGGAGCAGTTCTTC. It is translated as CASSYAREQFF. V gene TRBV6-5 combines with J gene TRBJ2-1; D uncertain. This CDR3 spans 11 amino acids. Deletions cut 2 bases from V and 10 bases from J, with 6 bases between. Germline V lookup: CDR1 MNHEY, CDR2 SVGAGI.

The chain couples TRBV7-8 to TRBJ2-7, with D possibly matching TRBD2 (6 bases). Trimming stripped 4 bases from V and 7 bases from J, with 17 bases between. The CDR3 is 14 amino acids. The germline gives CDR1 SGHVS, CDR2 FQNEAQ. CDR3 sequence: CASSSPGTPLEQYF. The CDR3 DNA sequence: TGTGCCAGCAGCTCTCCCGGGACTCCCTTAGAGCAGTACTTC.

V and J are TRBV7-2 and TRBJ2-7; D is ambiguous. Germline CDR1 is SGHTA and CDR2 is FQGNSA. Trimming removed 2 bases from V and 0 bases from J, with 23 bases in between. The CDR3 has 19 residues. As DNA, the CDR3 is TGTGCCAGCAGCTTACGCCCAGCCATTGGAAGCTCGAGCTCCTACGAGCAGTACTTC. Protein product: CASSLRPAIGSSSSYEQYF.

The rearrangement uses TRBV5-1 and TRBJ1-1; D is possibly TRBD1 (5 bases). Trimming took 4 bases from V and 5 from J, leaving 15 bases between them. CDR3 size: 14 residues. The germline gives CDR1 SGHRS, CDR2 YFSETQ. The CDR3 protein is CASSEGRLLTEAFF. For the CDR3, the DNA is TGCGCCAGCAGCGAGGGACGGCTATTGACTGAAGCTTTCTTT.

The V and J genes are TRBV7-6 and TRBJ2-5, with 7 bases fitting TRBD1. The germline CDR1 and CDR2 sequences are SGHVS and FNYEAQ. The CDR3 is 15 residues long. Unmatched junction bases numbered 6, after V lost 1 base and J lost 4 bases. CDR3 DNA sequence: TGTGCCAGCAGCTTAGTTTCGGCAGGGGGAGAGACCCAGTACTTC. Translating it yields CASSLVSAGGETQYF. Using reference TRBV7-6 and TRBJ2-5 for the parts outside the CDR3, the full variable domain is GAGVSQSPRYKVTKRGQDVALRCDPISGHVSLYWYRQALGQGPEFLTYFNYEAQQDKSGLPNDRFSAERPEGSISTLTIQRTEQRDSAMYRCASSLVSAGGETQYFGPGTRLLVL.

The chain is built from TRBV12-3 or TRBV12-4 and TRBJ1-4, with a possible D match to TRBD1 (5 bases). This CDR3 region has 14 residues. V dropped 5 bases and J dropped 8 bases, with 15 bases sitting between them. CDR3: CASSRAGYVEKLFF. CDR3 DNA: TGTGCCAGCAGTCGGGCAGGGTATGTCGAAAAACTGTTTTTT.

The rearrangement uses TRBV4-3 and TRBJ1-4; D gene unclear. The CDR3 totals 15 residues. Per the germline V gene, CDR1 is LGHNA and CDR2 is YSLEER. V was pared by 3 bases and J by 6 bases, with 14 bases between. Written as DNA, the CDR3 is TGCGCCAGCAGCCAGTCGACTCAGATTTATGAAAAACTGTTTTTT. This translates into CASSQSTQIYEKLFF.

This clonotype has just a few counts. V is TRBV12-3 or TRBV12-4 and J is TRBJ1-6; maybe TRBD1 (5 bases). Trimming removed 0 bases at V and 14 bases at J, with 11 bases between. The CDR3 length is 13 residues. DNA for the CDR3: TGTGCCAGCAGTTTAGCAATGGGGGGTACCCTCCACTTT. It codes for CASSLAMGGTLHF.

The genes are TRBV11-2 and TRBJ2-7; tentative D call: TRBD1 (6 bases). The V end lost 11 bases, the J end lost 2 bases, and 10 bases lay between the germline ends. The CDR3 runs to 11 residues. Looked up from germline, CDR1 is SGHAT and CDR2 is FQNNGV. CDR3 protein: CASGHPYEQYF. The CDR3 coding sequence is TGTGCCTCGGGACATCCCTACGAGCAGTACTTC.

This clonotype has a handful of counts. CDR3 loop: CASSLVFWDNEQFF. DNA of the CDR3: TGTGCCAGCAGCTTAGTTTTCTGGGACAATGAGCAGTTCTTC. The V and J genes are TRBV7-9 and TRBJ2-1; D is undetermined. The CDR3 has 14 residues. The ends were cut back, 1 base at V and 5 bases at J, with 9 bases in the middle. CDR1 and CDR2 from the germline V gene are SEHNR and FQNEAQ (reference sequence).

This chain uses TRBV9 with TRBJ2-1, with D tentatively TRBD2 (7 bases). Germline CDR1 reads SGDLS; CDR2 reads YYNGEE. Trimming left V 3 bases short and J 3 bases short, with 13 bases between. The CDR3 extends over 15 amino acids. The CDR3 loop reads CASSEGGVDYNEQFF. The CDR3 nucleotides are TGTGCCAGCAGCGAGGGGGGGGTAGACTACAATGAGCAGTTCTTC.